A single sample gave rise to the 3 T cell receptor beta chains below, sequenced in a study of cytomegalovirus exposure and HLA in healthy donors. Primers included in the PCR were 60 Vbeta and 13 Jbeta primers. Profiling relied on immunoSEQ multiplex PCR, and the TCRdb table lists in-frame clones only, not all of them. The sample holds about 160,000 clones, over 75% seen once. What was sequenced was PBMCs. Receptors were obtained from a man aged 35 to 55 in good health and CMV-seronegative.

This clone was counted between two and nine times. The chain links TRBV5-6 to TRBJ2-7, with D possibly being TRBD2 (5 bases). Trimming took off 2 bases at V and 11 bases at J, with 14 bases between the two ends. The V gene's germline CDR1 is SGHDT and CDR2 YYEEEE. There are 12 residues in the CDR3. CDR3: CASSLRPGDEYF. CDR3 DNA sequence: TGTGCCAGCAGCTTAAGACCCGGGGATGAGTACTTC.

This chain links TRBV19 with TRBJ1-5; tentative D call: TRBD1 (5 bases). The CDR3 runs to 16 residues. Germline values: CDR1 LNHDA, CDR2 SQIVND (reference sequence). Trimming took 4 bases from V and 4 from J, leaving 17 bases between them. The CDR3, as DNA: TGTGCCAGTAGTAGGGACGGACCCCGGGGGAATCAGCCCCAGCATTTT. Its translation is CASSRDGPRGNQPQHF.

V and J are TRBV7-3 and TRBJ1-5; D not resolved. The CDR3 consists of 14 residues. Per germline, CDR1 SGHTA and CDR2 FQGTGA. V was clipped by 5 bases and J by 7 bases, with 15 bases between them. The CDR3 loop reads CASSLTGGKQPQHF. The CDR3 nucleotides read TGTGCCAGCAGCCTTACCGGAGGTAAACAGCCCCAGCATTTT.